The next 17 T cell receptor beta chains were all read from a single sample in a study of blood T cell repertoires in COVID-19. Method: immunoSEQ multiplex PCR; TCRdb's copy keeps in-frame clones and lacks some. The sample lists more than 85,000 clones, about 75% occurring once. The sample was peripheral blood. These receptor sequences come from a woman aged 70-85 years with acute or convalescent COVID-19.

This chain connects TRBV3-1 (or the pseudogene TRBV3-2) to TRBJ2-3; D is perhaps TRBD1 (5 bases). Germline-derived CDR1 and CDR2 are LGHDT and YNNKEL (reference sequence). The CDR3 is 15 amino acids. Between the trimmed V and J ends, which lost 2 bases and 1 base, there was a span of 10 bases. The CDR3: CASSQKGEGTDTQYF. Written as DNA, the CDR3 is TGTGCCAGCAGCCAAAAAGGGGAAGGCACAGATACGCAGTATTTT.

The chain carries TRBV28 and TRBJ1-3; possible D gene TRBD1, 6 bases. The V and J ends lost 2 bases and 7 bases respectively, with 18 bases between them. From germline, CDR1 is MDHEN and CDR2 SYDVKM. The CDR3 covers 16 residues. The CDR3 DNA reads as TGTGCCAGCAGTTTAGGGCAGGGGCTTTTGAGGAACACCATATATTTT. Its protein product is CASSLGQGLLRNTIYF.

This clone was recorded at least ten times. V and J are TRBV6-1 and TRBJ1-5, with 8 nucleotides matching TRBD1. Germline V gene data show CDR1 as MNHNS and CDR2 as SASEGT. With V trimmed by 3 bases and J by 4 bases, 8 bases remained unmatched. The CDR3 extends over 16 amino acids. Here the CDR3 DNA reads TGTGCCAGCAGTGATAGGGGGGACAGGCCGAATCAGCCCCAGCATTTT. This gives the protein CASSDRGDRPNQPQHF.

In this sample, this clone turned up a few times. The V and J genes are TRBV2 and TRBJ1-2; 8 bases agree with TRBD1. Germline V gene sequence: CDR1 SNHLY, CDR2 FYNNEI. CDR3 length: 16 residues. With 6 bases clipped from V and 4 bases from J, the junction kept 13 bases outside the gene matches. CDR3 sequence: CASSPGQGAVFYGYTF. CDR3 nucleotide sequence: TGTGCCAGCAGCCCCGGCCAGGGGGCTGTCTTCTATGGCTACACCTTC. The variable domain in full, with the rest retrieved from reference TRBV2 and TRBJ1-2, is EPEVTQTPSHQVTQMGQEVILRCVPISNHLYFYWYRQILGQKVEFLVSFYNNEISEKSEIFDDQFSVERPDGSNFTLKIRSTKLEDSAMYFCASSPGQGAVFYGYTFGSGTRLTVV.

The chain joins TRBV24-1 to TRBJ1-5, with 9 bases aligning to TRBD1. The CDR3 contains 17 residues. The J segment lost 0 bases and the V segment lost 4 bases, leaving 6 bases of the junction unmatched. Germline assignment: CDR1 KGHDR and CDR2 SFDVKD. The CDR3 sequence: CATSEGGQGPSNQPQHF. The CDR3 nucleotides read TGTGCCACCAGTGAGGGGGGACAGGGACCTAGCAATCAGCCCCAGCATTTT.

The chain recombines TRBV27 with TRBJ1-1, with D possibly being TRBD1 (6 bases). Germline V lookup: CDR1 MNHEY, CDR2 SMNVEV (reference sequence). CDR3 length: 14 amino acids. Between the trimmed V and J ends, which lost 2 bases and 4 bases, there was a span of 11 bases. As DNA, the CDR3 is TGTGCCAGCAGTTTACGACAGGCAGGCACTGAAGCTTTCTTT. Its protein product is CASSLRQAGTEAFF.

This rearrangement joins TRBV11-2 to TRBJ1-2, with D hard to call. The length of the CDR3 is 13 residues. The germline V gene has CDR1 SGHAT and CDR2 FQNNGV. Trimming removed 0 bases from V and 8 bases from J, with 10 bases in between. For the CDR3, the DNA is TGTGCCAGCAGCTTAGAGAGGGTTGGCGGCTACACCTTC. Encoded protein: CASSLERVGGYTF.

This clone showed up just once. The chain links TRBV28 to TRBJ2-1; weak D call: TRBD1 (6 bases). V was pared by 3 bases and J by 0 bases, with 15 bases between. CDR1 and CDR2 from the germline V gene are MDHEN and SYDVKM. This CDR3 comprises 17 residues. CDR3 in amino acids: CASSLGAGVSSYNEQFF. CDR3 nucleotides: TGTGCCAGCAGTTTGGGGGCAGGGGTCAGCTCCTACAATGAGCAGTTCTTC. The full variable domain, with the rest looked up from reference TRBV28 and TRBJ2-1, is DVKVTQSSRYLVKRTGEKVFLECVQDMDHENMFWYRQDPGLGLRLIYFSYDVKMKEKGDIPEGYSVSREKKERFSLILESASTNQTSMYLCASSLGAGVSSYNEQFFGPGTRLTVL.

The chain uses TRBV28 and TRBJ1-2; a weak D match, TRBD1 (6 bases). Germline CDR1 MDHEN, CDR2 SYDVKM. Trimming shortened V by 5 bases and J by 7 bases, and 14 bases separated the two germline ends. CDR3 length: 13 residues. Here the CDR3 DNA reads TGTGCCAGCAGTCCCCGGACAGCTCGTGGCTACACCTTC. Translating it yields CASSPRTARGYTF.

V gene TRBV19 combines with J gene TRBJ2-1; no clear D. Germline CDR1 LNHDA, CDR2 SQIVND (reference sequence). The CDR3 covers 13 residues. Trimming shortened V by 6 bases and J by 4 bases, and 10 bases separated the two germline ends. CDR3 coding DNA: TGTGCCAGTAGCAGTTTCTTATACAATGAGCAGTTCTTC. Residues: CASSSFLYNEQFF.

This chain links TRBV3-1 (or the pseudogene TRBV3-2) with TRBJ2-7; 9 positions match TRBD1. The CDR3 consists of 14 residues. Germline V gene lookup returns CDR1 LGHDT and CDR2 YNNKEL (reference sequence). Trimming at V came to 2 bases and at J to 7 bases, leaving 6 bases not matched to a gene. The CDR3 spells CASSQHDRGWEQYF. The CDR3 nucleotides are TGTGCCAGCAGCCAACACGACAGGGGGTGGGAGCAGTACTTC.

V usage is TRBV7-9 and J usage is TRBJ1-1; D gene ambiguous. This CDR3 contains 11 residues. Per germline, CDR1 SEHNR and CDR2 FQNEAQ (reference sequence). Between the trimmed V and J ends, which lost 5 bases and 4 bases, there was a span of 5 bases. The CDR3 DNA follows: TGTGCCAGCAGCATCGGCACTGAAGCTTTCTTT. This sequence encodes CASSIGTEAFF.

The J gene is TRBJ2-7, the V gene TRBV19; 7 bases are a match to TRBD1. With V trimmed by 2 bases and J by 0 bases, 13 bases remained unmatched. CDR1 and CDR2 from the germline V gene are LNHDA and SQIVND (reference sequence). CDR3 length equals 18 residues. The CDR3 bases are TGTGCCAGTAGTATAAGAGGTCAACGGGGACAGAGCTCCTACGAGCAGTACTTC. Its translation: CASSIRGQRGQSSYEQYF.

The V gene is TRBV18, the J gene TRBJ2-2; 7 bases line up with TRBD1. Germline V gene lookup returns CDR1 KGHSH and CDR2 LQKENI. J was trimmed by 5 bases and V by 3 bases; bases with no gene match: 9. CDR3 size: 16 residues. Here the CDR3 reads CASSPRTGAGTGELFF. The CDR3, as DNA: TGTGCCAGCTCACCGAGAACAGGGGCGGGTACCGGGGAGCTGTTTTTT. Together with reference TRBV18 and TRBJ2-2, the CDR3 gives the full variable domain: NAGVMQNPRHLVRRRGQEARLRCSPMKGHSHVYWYRQLPEEGLKFMVYLQKENIIDESGMPKERFSAEFPKEGPSILRIQQVVRGDSAAYFCASSPRTGAGTGELFFGEGSRLTVL.

The DNA of the CDR3 is TGTGCCAGCAGCCAAGACCGGACAGGGATAAACGAGCAGTACTTC. This gives the protein CASSQDRTGINEQYF. This rearrangement joins TRBV3-1 (or the pseudogene TRBV3-2) to TRBJ2-7; 8 bases align to TRBD1. This CDR3 is built from 15 residues. Germline V gene lookup returns CDR1 LGHDT and CDR2 YNNKEL (reference sequence). The V gene end was trimmed by 0 bases and the J gene end by 5 bases; junction bases not matched to a gene: 6.

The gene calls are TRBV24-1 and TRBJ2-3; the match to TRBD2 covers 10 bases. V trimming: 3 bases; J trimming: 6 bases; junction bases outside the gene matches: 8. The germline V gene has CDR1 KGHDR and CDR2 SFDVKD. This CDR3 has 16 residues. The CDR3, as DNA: TGTGCCACCAGTGATGCCTCAGCGGGGGGGCAGGATACGCAGTATTTT. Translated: CATSDASAGGQDTQYF.

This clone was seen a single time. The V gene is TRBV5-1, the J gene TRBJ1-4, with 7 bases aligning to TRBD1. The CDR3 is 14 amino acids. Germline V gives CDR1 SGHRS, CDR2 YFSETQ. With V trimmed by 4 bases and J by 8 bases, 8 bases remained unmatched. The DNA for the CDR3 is TGCGCCAGCAGCCCGACAGGGTCGATGGAAAAACTGTTTTTT. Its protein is CASSPTGSMEKLFF.